One T cell receptor (beta chain) is described in this entry. Specified treatment: about 20 received Ad26.COV2.S at low or high dose, single or two shots; several received placebo; per-sample allocation not given. Samples came from day 63 after the first vaccine or placebo injection. This adult donor, from Boston, was 18-55 years old. Participants' vaccine, an Ad26 vector, delivered Wuhan-strain SARS-CoV-2 spike. The source of the sample is a study of Ad26.COV2.S vaccination and SARS-CoV-2 variants. Study-level information: Once or twice, 56 days apart, Ad26.COV2.S was delivered intramuscularly.

Trimming cost V 5 bases and J 0 bases, with 13 bases left between them. The CDR3 consists of 15 residues. Germline assignment: CDR1 LNHDA and CDR2 SQIVND (reference sequence). Only in-frame clones appear in the TCRdb table, and some are missing; sequencing was by immunoSEQ multiplex PCR. The table records 360,000 or so clones, about 91% of them present only once. The receptor was isolated from a person aged 18-60 years who received the Ad26.COV2.S COVID-19 vaccine or a placebo. V usage is TRBV19 and J usage is TRBJ1-1; D not resolved. Sequenced here: peripheral blood, sampled in a trial of Ad26.COV2.S vaccine versus placebo. DNA of the CDR3: TGTGCCAGTAGTCTCTCCGGGGTCTTGAACACTGAAGCTTTCTTT. Translation: CASSLSGVLNTEAFF.